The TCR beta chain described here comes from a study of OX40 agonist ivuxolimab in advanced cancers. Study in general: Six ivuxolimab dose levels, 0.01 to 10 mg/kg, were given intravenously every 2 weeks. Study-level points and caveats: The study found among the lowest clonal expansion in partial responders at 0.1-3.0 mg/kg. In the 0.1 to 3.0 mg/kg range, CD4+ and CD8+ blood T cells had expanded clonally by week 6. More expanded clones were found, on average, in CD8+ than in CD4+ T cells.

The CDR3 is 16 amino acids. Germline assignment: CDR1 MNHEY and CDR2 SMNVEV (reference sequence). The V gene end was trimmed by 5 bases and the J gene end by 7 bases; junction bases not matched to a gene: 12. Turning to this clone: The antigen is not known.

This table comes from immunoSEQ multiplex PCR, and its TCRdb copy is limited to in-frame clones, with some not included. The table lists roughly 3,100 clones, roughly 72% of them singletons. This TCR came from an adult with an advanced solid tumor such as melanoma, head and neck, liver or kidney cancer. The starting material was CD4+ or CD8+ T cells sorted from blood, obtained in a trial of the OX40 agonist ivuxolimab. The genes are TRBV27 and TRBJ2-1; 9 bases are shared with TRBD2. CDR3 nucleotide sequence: TGTGCCAGCAGTCCGGCGGATAGCGGGAGTCGGAATGAGCAGTTCTTC. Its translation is CASSPADSGSRNEQFF.